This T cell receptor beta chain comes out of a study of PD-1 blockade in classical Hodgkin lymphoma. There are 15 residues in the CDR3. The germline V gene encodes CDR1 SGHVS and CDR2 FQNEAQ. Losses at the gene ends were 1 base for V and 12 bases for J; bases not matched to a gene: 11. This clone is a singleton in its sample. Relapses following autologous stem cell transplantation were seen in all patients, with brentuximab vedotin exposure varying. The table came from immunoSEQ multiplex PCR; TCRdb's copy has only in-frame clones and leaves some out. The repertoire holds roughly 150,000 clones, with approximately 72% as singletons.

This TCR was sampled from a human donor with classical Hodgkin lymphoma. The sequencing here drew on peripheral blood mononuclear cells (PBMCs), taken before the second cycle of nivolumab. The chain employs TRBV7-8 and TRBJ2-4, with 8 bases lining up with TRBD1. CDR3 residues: CASSLGQGSGVGQYF. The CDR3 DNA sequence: TGTGCCAGCAGCTTAGGACAGGGGTCGGGGGTTGGTCAGTACTTC.